This TCR beta chain was identified during a study of cytomegalovirus exposure and HLA in healthy donors. 13 Jbeta primers and 60 Vbeta primers were used for the PCR. In the original workflow: Tens of millions of unique TCR beta chains, 9 million to 12 million shared, were counted in a later analysis. Using immunoSEQ multiplex PCR, the repertoire was profiled, and TCRdb retains in-frame clones only, with some absent. The DNA was the basis for D and trimming; V, J and clone size are from that table. The sample contains 80,000 to 95,000 clones, less than 65% of which appear only once. CDR1 and CDR2 from the germline V gene are MNHEY and SVGAGI. CDR3 length equals 16 residues. V dropped 2 bases and J dropped 8; count of bases not matched to a gene: 11.

The receptor's source is a young woman in good health and CMV-seronegative. This chain links TRBV6-5 with TRBJ2-1; 8 nucleotides agree with TRBD2. Sample: PBMCs. Written as DNA, the CDR3 is TGTGCCAGCAGTTACACTTTAGCATTCGGGAGGGATGAGCAGTTCTTC. Translated: CASSYTLAFGRDEQFF.